This section outlines one T cell receptor beta chain sequence together with its context. The V end was cut by 7 bases, the J end by 5 bases, with 17 bases between. The V gene's germline CDR1 is LNHDA and CDR2 SQIVND (reference sequence). This CDR3 has 14 amino acids. The data stem from a study of blood T cell repertoires in COVID-19. For the study at large: The United States, Italy and Spain were the sources of the acute and convalescent COVID-19 samples. In each case, the material was cDNA or gDNA derived from T cells, B-cell-depleted T cells, or PBMCs.

Authors' processing steps: Estimation of nucleated cell counts was performed using reference gene primer amplification. This table comes from immunoSEQ multiplex PCR, and its TCRdb copy is limited to in-frame clones, with some not included. Clone size and V and J calls were adopted from that table, with D and trimming inferred from the DNA. This repertoire shows about 220,000 clones, approximately 78% found once; its top ten account for about 5%. Seattle-derived patients entered the study during active infection and were followed longitudinally. This clonotype was sampled from a woman in her 70s with COVID-19, enrolled during active disease. The material sequenced was peripheral blood. The chain links TRBV19 to TRBJ2-5; possibly TRBD2 for D (6 bases). The CDR3 here is CASKCGGRRETQYF. DNA for the CDR3: TGTGCCAGTAAATGTGGGGGGAGGAGGGAGACCCAGTACTTC.